Listed below are T cell receptor beta chains from one sample, sequenced in a study of shared clonotypes between healthy human individuals. The method was immunoSEQ multiplex PCR; TCRdb's version includes in-frame clones alone and lacks a portion of them. The sample has around 100,000 clones; just over 65% are singletons. The sequenced sample consisted of memory CD8+ T cells sorted from blood. Receptors were obtained from a woman in her 30s in good health. CDR3s include the opening cysteine and the closing phenylalanine or tryptophan. The order of the fields is D gene, clone size, J gene, V gene, CDR3 DNA, CDR3 protein. A D gene is named only where the DNA matches it firmly. Where a row states a size, it is once, few, many or the class of an expanded clone; other rows omit it.

>TRBD2|.|TRBJ2-7|TRBV7-8
TGTGCCAGCAGTCCCTGGGGGGGCGAGCAGTACTTC
CASSPWGGEQYF
>TRBD2|.|TRBJ2-2|TRBV27
TGTGCCAGCAGGAGCGGGATCGGGGAGCTGTTTTTT
CASRSGIGELFF
>.|.|TRBJ2-7|TRBV27
TGTGCCAGCAGTTTATCGGCAGAGGACTACGAGCAGTACTTC
CASSLSAEDYEQYF
>.|.|TRBJ2-1|TRBV5-1
TGCGCCAGCAGGCAAGCGGAAAGCTCCTACAATGAGCAGTTCTTC
CASRQAESSYNEQFF
>TRBD2|few|TRBJ2-3|TRBV9
TGTGCCAGCGCCTTAGCGGGAGGGAGCGATACGCAGTATTTT
CASALAGGSDTQYF
>TRBD2|.|TRBJ2-7|TRBV7-9
TGTGCCAGCAGCGAGCTAGCGGGAGAAGCCTACGAGCAGTACTTC
CASSELAGEAYEQYF
>.|.|TRBJ2-7|TRBV4-2
TGTGCCAGCAGCCAAGATGTTAGCTACGAGCAGTACTTC
CASSQDVSYEQYF
>.|.|TRBJ2-2|TRBV27
TGTGCCAGCACCCCAGAGATGGTAACCGGGGAGCTGTTTTTT
CASTPEMVTGELFF
>.|.|TRBJ2-4|TRBV19
TGTGCCAGTAGTATGGGAGGAGGGGCCTACACCAAAAACATTCAGTACTTC
CASSMGGGAYTKNIQYF
>.|.|TRBJ1-5|TRBV6-4
TGTGCCAGCAGTGAGTCTGGGGGCGGTCAGCCCCAGCATTTT
CASSESGGGQPQHF
>.|.|TRBJ2-3|TRBV9
TGTGCCAGCAGCGTACATAGGGTTAGCACAGATACGCAGTATTTT
CASSVHRVSTDTQYF
>.|.|TRBJ2-7|TRBV6-5
TGTGCCAGCAGTTACTCGCAACCTCCCGGTTCTGACGAGCAGTACTTC
CASSYSQPPGSDEQYF
>.|.|TRBJ2-7|TRBV11-3
TGTGCCAGCAGCCTCCGTGGGTCCTACGAGCAGTACTTC
CASSLRGSYEQYF
>.|.|TRBJ1-2|TRBV7-9
TGTGCCAGCAGCTTAAACTCAGGGAGCGGCTATGGCTACACCTTC
CASSLNSGSGYGYTF
>.|.|TRBJ1-5|TRBV5-6
TGTGCCAGCAGCTCTGAGGGGGACGATCAGCCCCAGCATTTT
CASSSEGDDQPQHF
>TRBD1|.|TRBJ1-1|TRBV28
TGTGCCAGCAGTTTATTCCCCCACAGGGGTGGGGACACTGAAGCTTTCTTT
CASSLFPHRGGDTEAFF
>.|.|TRBJ1-1|TRBV7-8
TGTGCCAGCAGCTCCGACGGTCGGTGGGGACGTAAAGCTTTCTTT
CASSSDGRWGRKAFF
>.|.|TRBJ1-6|TRBV18
TGTGCCAGCTCACCACGCGATTCACCCCTCCACTTT
CASSPRDSPLHF
>.|.|TRBJ1-5|TRBV2
TGTGCCAGCAGCAACTCATCGGGGCAGCCCCAGCATTTT
CASSNSSGQPQHF
>.|.|TRBJ1-5|TRBV7-8
TGTGCCAGCACCTCGCGAGGGGATCAGCCCCAGCATTTT
CASTSRGDQPQHF
>TRBD2|.|TRBJ2-5|TRBV5-3
TGTGCCAGCAGCTTCCAGGCGGGAGGGGCGGAGACCCAGTACTTC
CASSFQAGGAETQYF
>.|.|TRBJ1-2|TRBV5-1
TGCGCCAGCAGCTGGAACCCGGGGGACCGGGCGATTAGTCTTGGCTACACCTTC
CASSWNPGDRAISLGYTF
>.|.|TRBJ2-7|TRBV7-9
TGTGCCAGCAGCTACTCGGGACTTCAATCCTCCTACGAGCAGTACTTC
CASSYSGLQSSYEQYF
>TRBD1|.|TRBJ1-5|TRBV5-4
TGTGCCAGCAGCCCTGGGAGGGGGCAGGGGCAGCCCCAGCATTTT
CASSPGRGQGQPQHF
>TRBD2|many|TRBJ2-2|TRBV2
TGTGCCAGCAGTGACCAGGGACTAGCGGGAGGGTTGGGGGAGCTGTTTTTT
CASSDQGLAGGLGELFF
>.|.|TRBJ2-1|TRBV13
TGTGCCAGCAGCTCCCGGGGAGTTAATGAGCAGTTCTTC
CASSSRGVNEQFF
>.|.|TRBJ1-1|TRBV5-6
TGTGCCAGCAGCTTCGATGGGTTTAATTCTGAAGCTTTCTTT
CASSFDGFNSEAFF
>.|.|TRBJ2-1|TRBV9
TGTGCCAGCAGCGAAAGCGATGTTGGGAGGCCCTACAATGAGCAGTTCTTC
CASSESDVGRPYNEQFF